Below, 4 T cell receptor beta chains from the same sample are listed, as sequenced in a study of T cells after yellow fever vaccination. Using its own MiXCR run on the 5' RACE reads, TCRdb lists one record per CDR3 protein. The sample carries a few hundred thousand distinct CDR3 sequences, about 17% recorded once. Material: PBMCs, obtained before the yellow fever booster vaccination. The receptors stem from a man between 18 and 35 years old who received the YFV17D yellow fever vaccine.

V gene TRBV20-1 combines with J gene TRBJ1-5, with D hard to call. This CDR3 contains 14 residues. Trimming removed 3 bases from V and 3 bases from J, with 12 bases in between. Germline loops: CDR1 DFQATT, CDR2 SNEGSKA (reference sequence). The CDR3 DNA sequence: TGCAGTGCTAGGCTCGGGCAGTCCAATCAGCCCCAGCATTTT. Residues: CSARLGQSNQPQHF.

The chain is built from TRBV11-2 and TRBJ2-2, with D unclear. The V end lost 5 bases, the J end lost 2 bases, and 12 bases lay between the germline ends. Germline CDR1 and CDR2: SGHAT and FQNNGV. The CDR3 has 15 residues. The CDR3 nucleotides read TGTGCCAGCAGCCGCGGAGAGGACAACACCGGGGAGCTGTTTTTT. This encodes CASSRGEDNTGELFF.

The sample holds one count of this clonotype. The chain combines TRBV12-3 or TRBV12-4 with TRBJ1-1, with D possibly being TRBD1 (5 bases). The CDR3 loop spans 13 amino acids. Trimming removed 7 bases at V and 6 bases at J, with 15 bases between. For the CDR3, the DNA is TGTGCCAGCACCTCCAGCGGGGGGGCTGAAGCTTTCTTT. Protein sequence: CASTSSGGAEAFF.

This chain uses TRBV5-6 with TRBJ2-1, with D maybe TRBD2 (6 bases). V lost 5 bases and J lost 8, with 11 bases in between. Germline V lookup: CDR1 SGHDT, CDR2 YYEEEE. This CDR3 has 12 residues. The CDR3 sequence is CASSRLVHEQFF. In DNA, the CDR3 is TGTGCCAGCAGTCGACTAGTTCATGAGCAGTTCTTC.